This T cell receptor beta chain comes out of a study of cytomegalovirus exposure and HLA in healthy donors listed by TCRdb under 2017. Some background on the complete study: An earlier analysis of roughly 630 of the donors reported 250 to 300 Gb of sequence data and roughly 110 million unique TCR beta sequences from about 179 million T cells. An early release that covered around 590 HLA-typed donors contained about 300 gigabases of sequencing data and 75 million to 100 million unique TCR sequences. Among the roughly 400 genotyped donors, approximately 81% belonged to the genetic ancestry cluster associated with self-reported Caucasian donors. The study aimed to test whether signatures of past pathogen exposure could be identified by cataloging public T cell receptors. The T cell repertoires of several hundred subjects were profiled by immunosequencing and related to cytomegalovirus serostatus. In addition to the first cohort of 650 to 800 subjects, a separate validation cohort of 120 different subjects was used. To predict cytomegalovirus infection status, the study combined high-throughput TCR immunosequencing, statistical association of individual TCRs with disease status, and machine learning. In a later analysis, previously published TCR beta repertoires from some 640 donors were re-analyzed and high-resolution HLA genotyping was added so that TCR occurrence patterns could be studied. The later analysis used no new phenotypic data to find candidate immune exposures, relying instead on TCR beta sequences and their occurrence across donors. To decide whether each TCR beta V gene segment behaved as functional or pseudogenic, an earlier analysis of some 570 of the donors relied on high-throughput TCR beta sequencing. Alongside the repertoire data, information on donor age, sex, ethnicity and CMV serostatus was compiled. In a later genetic analysis, genome-wide SNP genotypes for about 55% of the roughly 670 donors were used, and that subset was treated as a discovery cohort. All discovery cohort repertoires had been generated on a single sequencing platform. HLA typing covered class I and class II loci at four-digit resolution. The number of typed donors differed by locus: about 629-640 for A, B, C, DRB1 and DQB1; 522 for DQA1; 606 for DPA1; and about 450 for DPB1. About five DR-DQ haplotypes were treated as single units for association and clustering because of strong linkage in the cohort. Among a few hundred genotyped donors of the cohort, an average of roughly 240,000 unique TCR beta nucleotide sequences were sequenced per donor, around 20% of them non-productive. General findings and caveats noted by the study authors: It was suggested by the authors that the approach could potentially be generalized to other disease states and immunological phenotypes. The presence/absence analyses assumed that sequencing depth was roughly uniform across donors, and that assumption may not be true. Because HLA typing was unavailable for some donors at each locus, only the typed subset was used in association tests. Some IMGT-functional V segments, including TRBV6-2 and TRBV6-3, could not be distinguished by the 87-base-pair reads and were therefore excluded. Correlated functional status among segregating V segments might be attributable to linkage disequilibrium, but an unknown experimental factor could not be ruled out. V-gene and J-gene trimming of TCR beta chains was associated with a missense DCLRE1C variant in a later genetic analysis, and the association was replicated in an independent cohort. In an earlier analysis of 587 of the donors, most TCR beta V segments appeared in productive rearrangements about 90% or about 30% of the time, broadly matching IMGT annotations. A later analysis found that HLA-associated TCR beta chains were more clonally expanded and had lower generation probabilities than equally common non-associated chains. A later analysis found that most CMV-associated TCR beta chains appeared HLA-restricted, with HLA associations seemingly driven largely by CMV exposure. In vitro tests confirmed that a few of the cytomegalovirus-associated TCR beta chains recognize cytomegalovirus antigens. The sequencing pipeline was judged likely to have produced a cluster of highly shared sequence variants as a technical artifact. According to a later genetic analysis, donors in an Asian-associated ancestry cluster had fewer N-insertions in productive TCRs than the approximately 650-donor mean. Several of the top co-occurrence clusters appeared to be linked to parvovirus B19, influenza, CMV and Epstein-Barr virus, according to a later analysis. The study gave a list of some 150 TCR beta chains associated with cytomegalovirus. According to a later analysis, TCR association rates differed among HLA loci, with DRB1 alleles showing the most associated TCRs and HLA-C alleles showing the fewest. A further reported finding was that TCR beta sequences accurately predicted the HLA-A and HLA-B alleles for most subjects in the first cohort. Assigning TCR associations to individual alleles was difficult when HLA alleles, especially DR and DQ, strongly co-occurred. Most TCR sequences were observed very rarely across donors, whereas some public TCRs were present in many individuals. In both the original and validation cohorts, the classifier was reported to diagnose cytomegalovirus status with high specificity and sensitivity. Some 15 rarely observed V segments, including chromosome 9 orphons, were excluded from the earlier analysis of about 500 of the donors because counts were too low. The only immune exposure information available for the cohort was CMV serostatus. In this cohort, only TCR beta chains were sequenced, and detectable features were limited by the absence of alpha or paired-chain data. A later analysis associated about 17,000 TCR beta sequences with specific HLA alleles at a false discovery rate of 0.05.

The cohort was made up of 650 to 700 healthy bone marrow donors. All cohort members were sampled while nominally healthy, although unrecorded immune exposures were likely present. The donor was CMV seronegative and belonged to the group of 352 seronegative cohort members. Every donor gave a peripheral blood sample, and the peripheral blood mononuclear cells from that sample were used for TCR beta sequencing. Genomic DNA was extracted from the blood cell samples with the Qiagen DNeasy Blood Extraction Kit. There are 15 amino acids in the CDR3, from cysteine to phenylalanine inclusive. The DNA shown is the 45-base CDR3, in frame from base 1. For this chain, trimming is 7 bases at the V end and 0 bases at the J end, and the number of junction bases without a gene match is 6. CDR1 and CDR2, per the germline V gene, are SQVTM and ANQGSEA. Notes on this clone: Its antigen specificity is not known. No much larger clone is present one base from it, and per-base qualities are unavailable.

The library was obtained by the immunoSEQ multiplex PCR assay. For the multiplex PCR, a mixture combining 60 forward primers for TCR Vbeta segments and 13 reverse primers for TCR Jbeta segments was used. The CDR3 region of rearranged TCR beta genes was amplified from genomic DNA by a multiplex PCR assay. The amplified TCR beta libraries were sequenced on the Illumina HiSeq System as 87-base-pair reads. On the authors' methods: A later analysis tallied tens of millions of unique TCR beta chains across the roughly 610 repertoires, and around 12 million of those chains were shared by two or more donors. To remove PCR and sequencing errors, raw reads were error-corrected and collapsed into unique sequences using a nearest-neighbor algorithm that merged closely related sequences. Alignment of CDR3 sequences to IMGT reference sequences was used to assign V, D and J gene segments. For a sequence to be retained, a match of at least six nucleotides to both a V gene segment and a J gene segment was required. A rearrangement was called productive if the CDR3 had no stop codons and remained in frame with V and J, and every other rearrangement was called non-productive. CDR3 was defined by IMGT convention, running from the second conserved V-encoded cysteine to the conserved J-encoded phenylalanine. The earlier analysis of about 610 of the donors excluded sequences that lacked an unambiguous match to a single V gene segment. An earlier analysis of a few hundred of the donors called V segments functional above 56.7% productive rearrangements and segregating when the between-donor standard deviation exceeded 5%. A statistical classification framework was built to diagnose cytomegalovirus status from the catalog of TCR beta chain sequences. In a later analysis, V and J genes were assigned by comparing TCR nucleotide sequences against IMGT/GENE-DB human TR gene sequences. In a later analysis, CDR3 sequences and most-parsimonious VDJ recombination scenarios were assigned using the TCRdist pipeline. In a later analysis, every TCR beta chain was defined by the combination of its CDR3 amino acid sequence and its V-gene family, and reads without a unique V-gene family were dropped. As a way to deal with suspected cross-contamination and a sequencing artifact, a later analysis dropped approximately 570 nucleotide sequences that were highly shared and had low generation probability. In a later analysis, a clonal expansion index for each public chain was calculated from normalized within-repertoire ranks of inferred template counts. A later analysis computed generation probabilities with a VDJ recombination model fitted to out-of-frame rearrangements, and checked the results against IGoR. In a later analysis, TCR-TCR, TCR-HLA and TCR-CMV co-occurrence was scored with hypergeometric tests, and a repertoire-size bias correction was applied to TCR pairs. In a later analysis, false discovery rates were estimated by permuting HLA or CMV assignments 20 times. In a later analysis, co-occurring TCRs were grouped using DBSCAN, with TCRdist sequence similarity added in when clustering inside HLA-allele-positive subsets. For co-occurrence clustering, repertoires with fewer than 30,000 or more than 120,000 public chains were excluded, along with 4 to 6 repertoires with anomalous nucleotide sharing. TCRdb stores this immuneACCESS table with in-frame sequences only. Part of the clones is absent; in the studies checked, under half of the shortfall reflects unresolved V genes, and no reason is known for the rest. That table furnishes V, J and clone size, whereas the DNA furnished D and trimming. The sample contains a few hundred thousand clones, 75% of them found a single time. The top ten hold 1.8% of the sample.

The chain links TRBV29-1 with TRBJ2-3; the junction holds 11 bases that match TRBD2. This clonotype was obtained from a woman aged 25 to 39 in good health and CMV-seronegative. The sequenced sample was PBMCs. The DNA reads TGCAGCGCATCCGGGACTAGCGGTAGCACAGATACGCAGTATTTT. Protein translation: CSASGTSGSTDTQYF.